This record covers a single TCR beta chain. Antigen unknown. Nominally healthy donors provided the samples, though records likely missed some immune exposures. These data belong to a study of cytomegalovirus exposure and HLA in healthy donors. Points from the study as a whole: In vitro testing confirmed a few CMV-associated chains as specific for CMV antigens. The authors listed 150 to 200 TCR beta chains as cytomegalovirus-associated. The majority of TCR sequences were rare, yet some public TCRs appeared in many donors.

PCR amplification relied on 60 Vbeta primers (plus 13 Jbeta primers). Sequencing used immunoSEQ multiplex PCR; TCRdb keeps in-frame clones, though not all of them. The repertoire holds about 95,000 clones, with about four fifths as singletons. Per germline, CDR1 MNHNS and CDR2 SASEGT. The length of the CDR3 is 14 residues. V was cut by 1 base and J by 3 bases, with 9 bases left in between. This clonotype was obtained from a woman aged 40 to 50 in good health and CMV-seropositive. The rearrangement joins TRBV6-1 to TRBJ1-2; D not certain. Input material: PBMCs. The CDR3 sequence: CASSEGLRYYGYTF. CDR3 DNA sequence: TGTGCCAGCAGTGAAGGTCTACGGTACTATGGCTACACCTTC.